This T cell receptor (beta chain) derives from a study of blood T cell repertoires in COVID-19. This clone was picked up one time. CDR3 length equals 14 residues. Germline V gives CDR1 KGHSH, CDR2 LQKENI. Trimming took off 1 base at V and 1 base at J, with 7 bases between the two ends. Libraries were prepared by immunoSEQ multiplex PCR; TCRdb keeps only in-frame clonotypes and omits some of them. Among 65,000 to 70,000 clones listed, approximately 92% were seen once. Material: peripheral blood. This receptor was obtained from a human donor with active COVID-19. The donor label of this sample is uncertain. This sequence joins TRBV18 and TRBJ2-5; D gene ambiguous. The chain's CDR3 is CASSPRNFQETQYF. The DNA of the CDR3 is TGTGCCAGCTCACCACGCAACTTCCAAGAGACCCAGTACTTC.